These 24 T cell receptor beta chains share one sample of origin, sequenced in a study of blood T cell repertoires in COVID-19. Assay used: immunoSEQ multiplex PCR; TCRdb lists only in-frame clones, some missing. The table has a few hundred thousand clones, roughly 88% seen once; the top ten hold 2% to 2.5%. The sample was PBMCs or T cells enriched from blood (not recorded which). These receptors were taken from a woman in her forties with acute COVID-19.

The V gene is TRBV5-1, the J gene TRBJ1-4; D is undetermined. Between the trimmed V and J ends, which lost 3 bases and 7 bases, there was a span of 13 bases. The CDR3 has 14 amino acids. CDR1 is SGHRS, CDR2 YFSETQ, per germline. CDR3 residues: CASSSGGSGEKLFF. The CDR3 DNA reads TGCGCCAGCAGCTCCGGAGGGTCTGGTGAAAAACTGTTTTTT.

This chain links TRBV2 with TRBJ2-1; the match to TRBD2 covers 13 bases. CDR1 and CDR2 (germline): SNHLY, FYNNEI. Germline trimming cut 5 bases from V and 6 bases from J; bases unmatched to any gene: 1. This CDR3 region has 14 residues. The DNA for the CDR3 is TGTGCCAGCAGTACTAGCGGGAGGGCCAATGAGCAGTTCTTC. Its translation is CASSTSGRANEQFF.

This chain uses TRBV2 with TRBJ1-5; D remains ambiguous. The CDR3 is made up of 13 amino acids. Germline CDR1 reads SNHLY; CDR2 reads FYNNEI. CDR3 protein: CGSSLGGNQPQHF. The CDR3 nucleotides are TGTGGCTCATCTCTGGGAGGCAATCAGCCCCAGCATTTT.

The genes are TRBV19 and TRBJ2-6; 9 positions agree with TRBD1. Trimming cost V 2 bases and J 2 bases; bases outside gene matches: 10. CDR1 is LNHDA and CDR2 is SQIVND in the germline V gene (reference sequence). The CDR3 is made up of 19 amino acids. CDR3 DNA: TGTGCCAGTAGTATACTCTACGGGACAGGGTCCGCTGGGGCCAACGTCCTGACTTTC. Amino acid sequence: CASSILYGTGSAGANVLTF.

The chain carries TRBV9 and TRBJ1-1; 8 bases line up with TRBD1. Trimming at V came to 7 bases and at J to 1 base, leaving 3 bases not matched to a gene. This CDR3 is 13 amino acids long. Germline CDR1 is SGDLS and CDR2 is YYNGEE. Here the CDR3 reads CASQGAGNTEAFF. The CDR3 DNA follows: TGTGCCAGCCAGGGGGCGGGGAACACTGAAGCTTTCTTT.

The CDR3 DNA reads as TGTGCCAGCAGCTTAACAGGGGGCAACACTGAAGCTTTCTTT. Protein sequence: CASSLTGGNTEAFF. The chain has TRBV7-9 and TRBJ1-1, with 9 bases that match TRBD1. V gave up 2 bases and J gave up 2 bases; unmatched junction bases: 0. This CDR3 has 14 amino acids. The germline gives CDR1 SEHNR, CDR2 FQNEAQ (reference sequence).

The V gene is TRBV12-3 or TRBV12-4, the J gene TRBJ1-2; no firm D call. The CDR3 sequence is 11 residues long. Trimming pared 6 bases from V and 8 bases from J, leaving 10 bases between. The CDR3 region is CASSPMRGYTF. The CDR3 DNA follows: TGTGCCAGCAGCCCAATGCGGGGCTACACCTTC.

The chain is built from TRBV6-2 or TRBV6-3 and TRBJ2-5; 8 nucleotides agree with TRBD2. CDR3 length equals 15 residues. Germline V CDR1 and CDR2: MNHEY, SVGEGT. The J segment lost 5 bases and the V segment lost 2 bases, leaving 7 bases of the junction unmatched. The CDR3 nucleotides are TGTGCCAGCAGTTACGCGGCGGGGGGATGGGAGACCCAGTACTTC. It is translated as CASSYAAGGWETQYF.

The V and J genes are TRBV30 and TRBJ1-1, with TRBD1 matching over 7 bases. The J segment lost 1 base and the V segment lost 3 bases, leaving 5 bases of the junction unmatched. This CDR3 comprises 14 residues. Germline lookup yields CDR1 GTSNPN and CDR2 SVGIG (reference sequence). This CDR3 is CAWRGDSSNTEAFF. The CDR3 DNA reads TGTGCCTGGAGGGGGGACAGCTCGAACACTGAAGCTTTCTTT.

The chain combines TRBV12-3 or TRBV12-4 with TRBJ2-1; 7 nucleotides align to TRBD2. This CDR3 contains 11 residues. Trimming cost V 5 bases and J 9 bases; bases outside gene matches: 1. As DNA, the CDR3 is TGTGCCAGCAGTGGCGGGAGTGAGCAGTTCTTC. Its translation: CASSGGSEQFF.

The rearrangement links TRBV5-4 to TRBJ2-3, with a weak D call TRBD2 (5 bases). The CDR3 extends over 13 amino acids. Per the germline V gene, CDR1 is SGHNT and CDR2 is YYREEE (reference sequence). Trimming left V 2 bases short and J 7 bases short, with 11 bases between. The CDR3 DNA is TGTGCCAGCAGCTTCCTAGCCCAAAATACGCAGTATTTT. As protein: CASSFLAQNTQYF. Combining the CDR3 with reference TRBV5-4 and TRBJ2-3 gives the whole variable domain ETGVTQSPTHLIKTRGQQVTLRCSSQSGHNTVSWYQQALGQGPQFIFQYYREEENGRGNFPPRFSGLQFPNYSSELNVNALELDDSALYLCASSFLAQNTQYFGPGTRLTVL.

For this clone: This same CDR3 is encoded by further DNA sequences in the sample. The chain couples TRBV12-5 to TRBJ1-1; the D is unclear. There are 13 residues in the CDR3. Germline V gene lookup returns CDR1 LGHNT and CDR2 FRNRAP. Trimming removed 2 bases at V and 1 base at J, with 5 bases between. DNA for the CDR3: TGTGCTAGTGGTTTGAGCGGGAACACTGAAGCTTTCTTT. It encodes CASGLSGNTEAFF.

The V call is TRBV5-5, the J call TRBJ2-5, with 11 bases matching TRBD2. This CDR3 is 16 amino acids long. Per germline, CDR1 SGHKS and CDR2 YYEKEE (reference sequence). Trimming removed 1 base from V and 5 bases from J; junction bases left unmatched: 7. In DNA, the CDR3 is TGTGCCAGCAGCTTGTCCCTAGCGGGGGGCCATGAGACCCAGTACTTC. Its translation: CASSLSLAGGHETQYF.

The chain employs TRBV5-4 and TRBJ1-1; the match to TRBD1 covers 8 bases. V gave up 0 bases and J gave up 5 bases; unmatched junction bases: 9. Germline CDR1 SGHNT, CDR2 YYREEE (reference sequence). The CDR3 sequence is 16 residues long. CDR3 in DNA: TGTGCCAGCAGCTTGGAGTCAGGCAGGGGGCGGACTGAAGCTTTCTTT. Translated, it gives CASSLESGRGRTEAFF.

The J gene is TRBJ1-2, the V gene TRBV7-8; TRBD1 matches at 7 bases. This CDR3 contains 14 residues. Germline CDR1 SGHVS, CDR2 FQNEAQ. After removal of 4 bases from V and 8 bases from J, the junction contained 10 bases not matched to a gene. CDR3 sequence: CASSSGGQPRGYTF. In DNA form, the CDR3 reads TGTGCCAGCAGCTCCGGGGGACAGCCAAGGGGCTACACCTTC.

V is TRBV9 and J is TRBJ2-3; D may be TRBD1 (5 bases). This CDR3 comprises 16 residues. Germline lookup yields CDR1 SGDLS and CDR2 YYNGEE. The V end was cut by 0 bases, the J end by 3 bases, with 14 bases between. The CDR3 region has the DNA TGTGCCAGCAGCGTAGGGGGCAGCACCAATACAGATACGCAGTATTTT. Translating it yields CASSVGGSTNTDTQYF.

V usage is TRBV5-5 and J usage is TRBJ1-1; D is undetermined. CDR3 size: 14 residues. The V gene's germline CDR1 is SGHKS and CDR2 YYEKEE (reference sequence). Trimming took 1 base from V and 7 from J, leaving 14 bases between them. CDR3 protein: CASSLYSGMFEAFF. The CDR3, as DNA: TGTGCCAGCAGCTTGTACTCGGGGATGTTTGAAGCTTTCTTT.

The chain joins TRBV6-2 or TRBV6-3 to TRBJ1-2; D is unclear. Trimming pared 0 bases from V and 8 bases from J, leaving 16 bases between. The CDR3 consists of 15 residues. The germline gives CDR1 MNHEY, CDR2 SVGEGT. The CDR3 spells CASSYSRKGPGGYTF. CDR3 in DNA: TGTGCCAGCAGTTACTCGAGGAAGGGCCCGGGAGGCTACACCTTC.

This sequence joins TRBV11-2 and TRBJ2-1; the D gene is possibly TRBD2 (6 bases). V dropped 1 base and J dropped 7 bases, with 8 bases sitting between them. CDR1 and CDR2 (germline): SGHAT, FQNNGV. The CDR3 is made up of 13 amino acids. CDR3 loop: CASSLGLANEQFF. The CDR3 DNA reads TGTGCCAGCAGCTTAGGTCTAGCGAATGAGCAGTTCTTC.

The chain combines TRBV2 with TRBJ1-6, with D perhaps matching TRBD1 (5 bases). The CDR3 extends over 15 amino acids. Trimming pared 2 bases from V and 9 bases from J, leaving 14 bases between. Germline V gene data show CDR1 as SNHLY and CDR2 as FYNNEI. CDR3 DNA sequence: TGTGCCAGCAGTGAAATCGGGCAGGGAGGTTCACCCCTCCACTTT. As protein: CASSEIGQGGSPLHF.

The chain joins TRBV4-3 to TRBJ1-2; TRBD1 aligns across 7 bases. This CDR3 has 15 residues. In germline, CDR1 is LGHNA, CDR2 YSLEER. Trimming took 0 bases from V and 5 from J; bases not matched to a gene: 6. The CDR3 sequence: CASSQDQTGHYGYTF. DNA for the CDR3: TGCGCCAGCAGCCAAGATCAGACAGGGCATTATGGCTACACCTTC.

This rearrangement joins TRBV10-3 to TRBJ2-2, with 13 positions matching TRBD2. This CDR3 has 15 amino acids. Losses at the gene ends were 10 bases for V and 6 bases for J; bases not matched to a gene: 8. Per germline, CDR1 ENHRY and CDR2 SYGVKD. CDR3 protein: CATRGLAGDAGELFF. The CDR3 DNA reads as TGTGCCACAAGAGGACTAGCGGGAGATGCCGGGGAGCTGTTTTTT.

In regard to this clone: This same CDR3 is encoded by further DNA sequences in the sample. The chain is built from TRBV5-6 and TRBJ2-3; no firm D call. The CDR3 loop spans 14 amino acids. V was clipped by 0 bases and J by 0 bases, with 5 bases between them. Looked up from germline, CDR1 is SGHDT and CDR2 is YYEEEE. This CDR3 is CASSLGASTDTQYF. The CDR3 nucleotides read TGTGCCAGCAGCTTGGGGGCGAGCACAGATACGCAGTATTTT.

V and J are TRBV7-2 and TRBJ1-5; TRBD1 agrees at 8 bases. CDR3 length equals 13 residues. Looked up from germline, CDR1 is SGHTA and CDR2 is FQGNSA. V lost 5 bases and J lost 5; bases outside the gene matches: 2. The CDR3 nucleotides read TGTGCCAGCAGCCCGGACAGGGATCAGCCCCAGCATTTT. Translating it yields CASSPDRDQPQHF.